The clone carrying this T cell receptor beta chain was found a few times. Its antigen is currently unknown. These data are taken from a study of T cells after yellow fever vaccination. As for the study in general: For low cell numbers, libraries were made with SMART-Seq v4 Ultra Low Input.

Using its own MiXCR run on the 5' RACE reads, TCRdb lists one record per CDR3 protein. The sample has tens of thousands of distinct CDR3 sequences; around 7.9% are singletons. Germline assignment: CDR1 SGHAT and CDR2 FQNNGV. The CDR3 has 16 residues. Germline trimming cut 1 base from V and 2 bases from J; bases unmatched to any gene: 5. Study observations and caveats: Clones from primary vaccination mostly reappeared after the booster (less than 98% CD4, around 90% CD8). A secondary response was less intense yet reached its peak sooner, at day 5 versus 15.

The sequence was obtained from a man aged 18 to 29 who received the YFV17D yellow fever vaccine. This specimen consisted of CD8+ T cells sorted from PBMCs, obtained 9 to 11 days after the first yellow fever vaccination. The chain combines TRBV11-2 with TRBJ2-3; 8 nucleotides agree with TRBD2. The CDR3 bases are TGTGCCAGCAGCTTAGTTTCGGGGGGGACCACAGATACGCAGTATTTT. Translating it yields CASSLVSGGTTDTQYF.